The 32 T cell receptor beta chains reported below all come from one sample, sequenced in a study of T cells after yellow fever vaccination. TCRdb passed the 5' RACE reads through MiXCR, listing each CDR3 protein once. In the table there are approximately 300,000 distinct CDR3 sequences, roughly 8.7% of which are singletons. Sequencing was performed on PBMCs, taken on the day of the first yellow fever vaccination. Every receptor here comes from a man aged 18 to 30 who received the YFV17D yellow fever vaccine.

This clonotype came up a few times. The chain links TRBV6-5 to TRBJ2-3; D might be TRBD2 (5 bases). Per the germline V gene, CDR1 is MNHEY and CDR2 is SVGAGI. The CDR3 is 15 amino acids. V lost 2 bases to trimming and J lost 1 base, with 10 bases between them. CDR3 coding DNA: TGTGCCAGCAGTTACGATCGGGGTGGCACAGATACGCAGTATTTT. This codes for CASSYDRGGTDTQYF.

This clonotype was seen a few times. The chain has TRBV6-2 or TRBV6-3 and TRBJ2-7, with 7 nucleotides matching TRBD1. CDR3 length equals 15 residues. Germline loops: CDR1 MNHEY, CDR2 SVGEGT. V shed 6 bases, J shed 6 bases, and the junction held 14 bases outside the gene matches. CDR3: CASSLPYRGRFEQYF. In DNA, the CDR3 is TGTGCCAGCAGCCTACCTTACAGGGGAAGGTTCGAGCAGTACTTC.

The count of this clonotype is one. Here the CDR3 DNA reads TGTGCCAGCACCGAGGGTAGACAGGGGGCAACCGGGGAGCTGTTTTTT. Its protein is CASTEGRQGATGELFF. This chain connects TRBV2 to TRBJ2-2; 10 positions match TRBD1. CDR3 length equals 16 residues. V was clipped by 7 bases and J by 5 bases; unmatched bases: 10. The V gene's germline CDR1 is SNHLY and CDR2 FYNNEI.

This clonotype turned up a few times. This chain uses TRBV14 with TRBJ2-3, with TRBD1 matching 7 bases. Unmatched junction bases numbered 4, after V lost 6 bases and J lost 4 bases. Germline V CDR1 and CDR2: SGHDN, FVKESK. The CDR3 is 13 amino acids. Written as DNA, the CDR3 is TGTGCCAGCAGGAACAGGGGATCAGATACGCAGTATTTT. Residues: CASRNRGSDTQYF. The whole variable domain, filled in from reference TRBV14 and TRBJ2-3, reads EAGVTQFPSHSVIEKGQTVTLRCDPISGHDNLYWYRRVMGKEIKFLLHFVKESKQDESGMPNNRFLAERTGGTYSTLKVQPAELEDSGVYFCASRNRGSDTQYFGPGTRLTVL.

CDR3 coding DNA: TGTGCCAGTCATGCCTACGGTTTCTCCTACAATGAGCAGTTCTTC. Protein product: CASHAYGFSYNEQFF. This chain uses TRBV6-2 or TRBV6-3 with TRBJ2-1; no definite D call. This CDR3 region has 15 residues. The germline V gene has CDR1 MNHEY and CDR2 SVGEGT. V was pared by 9 bases and J by 0 bases, with 15 bases between.

The rearrangement links TRBV6-6 to TRBJ2-5, with a tentative D call TRBD1 (6 bases). The germline V and J ends were trimmed by 6 bases and 10 bases, with 12 bases remaining between them. CDR1 is MNHNY, CDR2 SVGAGI, per germline (reference sequence). This CDR3 region has 11 residues. This chain's CDR3 is CASRNRDGQYF. Here the CDR3 DNA reads TGTGCCAGCAGAAACAGGGATGGCCAGTACTTC.

The chain employs TRBV7-9 and TRBJ2-4; 13 positions match TRBD2. Per the germline V gene, CDR1 is SEHNR and CDR2 is FQNEAQ (reference sequence). V shed 5 bases, J shed 2 bases, and the junction held 3 bases outside the gene matches. CDR3 length equals 16 residues. Here the CDR3 DNA reads TGTGCCAGCAGCCTGGGACTAGCGGGGACCAAAAACATTCAGTACTTC. Encoded protein: CASSLGLAGTKNIQYF.

This clonotype was recorded a few times. The chain links TRBV6-1 to TRBJ2-3; no firm D call. Germline assignment: CDR1 MNHNS and CDR2 SASEGT. V shed 7 bases and J shed 3 bases, with 17 bases lying between them. CDR3 length: 15 amino acids. The CDR3: CASNEIAAGTDTQYF. The CDR3 DNA follows: TGTGCCAGCAACGAAATCGCGGCCGGGACAGATACGCAGTATTTT.

The chain uses TRBV28 and TRBJ1-5, with D tentatively TRBD1 (6 bases). The CDR3 totals 14 residues. V was cut by 5 bases and J by 4 bases, with 12 bases left in between. CDR1 and CDR2 from the germline V gene are MDHEN and SYDVKM. This CDR3 is CASSPGEGNQPQHF. The CDR3 DNA follows: TGTGCCAGCAGTCCAGGGGAGGGAAATCAGCCCCAGCATTTT.

The J gene is TRBJ2-2, the V gene TRBV7-9, with 7 bases fitting TRBD1. The length of the CDR3 is 15 residues. Trimming at V came to 5 bases and at J to 11 bases, leaving 14 bases not matched to a gene. Germline V gene data show CDR1 as SEHNR and CDR2 as FQNEAQ (reference sequence). This chain's CDR3 is CASSAAQGHFVELFF. In DNA form, the CDR3 reads TGTGCCAGCAGCGCAGCACAGGGGCATTTTGTAGAGCTGTTTTTT.

Only a few counts were recorded for this clonotype. The CDR3 loop is CSVEAAGWGRSYNEQFF. CDR3 coding DNA: TGCAGCGTTGAAGCCGCAGGGTGGGGGAGGTCCTACAATGAGCAGTTCTTC. The chain joins TRBV29-1 to TRBJ2-1; possibly TRBD2 for D (6 bases). The CDR3 is 17 residues long. V was pared by 1 base and J by 1 base, with 17 bases between. Germline loops: CDR1 SQVTM, CDR2 ANQGSEA.

This clonotype has just a few counts. V usage is TRBV7-6 and J usage is TRBJ2-3; TRBD2 aligns across 9 bases. The CDR3 is 17 amino acids. In germline, CDR1 is SGHVS, CDR2 FNYEAQ. The V and J ends lost 1 base and 6 bases, in that order; junction bases with no gene match: 11. CDR3 nucleotides: TGTGCCAGCAGCTTAGATGGCCGGCGGGGGGGGGTCGATACGCAGTATTTT. Amino acids: CASSLDGRRGGVDTQYF.

A few counts support this clonotype. The CDR3 spells CASSQDSGPVSYNEQFF. Here the CDR3 DNA reads TGCGCCAGCAGCCAAGATTCCGGCCCGGTCTCCTACAATGAGCAGTTCTTC. The chain carries TRBV4-1 and TRBJ2-1; D is unclear. The V gene's germline CDR1 is MGHRA and CDR2 YSYEKL. The CDR3 consists of 17 residues. Deletions cut 0 bases from V and 0 bases from J, with 12 bases between.

The gene calls are TRBV30 and TRBJ1-6; D unresolved. Germline CDR1 is GTSNPN and CDR2 is SVGIG (reference sequence). V lost 3 bases and J lost 8, with 8 bases in between. The CDR3 sequence is 12 residues long. The CDR3 sequence: CAWRTGHSPLHF. The CDR3 nucleotides are TGTGCCTGGAGGACGGGCCATTCACCCCTCCACTTT.

The J gene is TRBJ2-1, the V gene TRBV5-1; 7 bases match TRBD1. Germline CDR1 reads SGHRS; CDR2 reads YFSETQ. J lost 0 bases, V lost 7 bases, and 7 bases had no gene match. CDR3 length: 15 amino acids. CDR3 loop: CASEPQGNSYNEQFF. The CDR3, as DNA: TGCGCCAGCGAACCACAGGGGAACTCCTACAATGAGCAGTTCTTC.

This clonotype was seen ten or more times. The CDR3 DNA reads as TGCGCCAGCAGCGACGGGACAGGGGTCACCGGGGAGCTGTTTTTT. Encoded protein: CASSDGTGVTGELFF. The chain couples TRBV5-1 to TRBJ2-2; 10 bases line up with TRBD1. With 4 bases clipped from V and 4 bases from J, the junction kept 4 bases outside the gene matches. Germline V gives CDR1 SGHRS, CDR2 YFSETQ. CDR3 length equals 15 residues.

This clonotype was counted a few times. The chain combines TRBV7-9 with TRBJ2-3; D is unclear. V was trimmed by 5 bases and J by 0 bases, leaving 12 bases between them. This CDR3 comprises 15 residues. Per the germline V gene, CDR1 is SEHNR and CDR2 is FQNEAQ (reference sequence). The CDR3 DNA sequence: TGTGCCAGCAGCCCAGACTTTCCGAGCACAGATACGCAGTATTTT. Its protein is CASSPDFPSTDTQYF.

This chain joins TRBV6-7 and TRBJ2-3; D is undetermined. TRBV6-7 is filed as an ORF, its function uncertain. Trimming took off 7 bases at V and 2 bases at J, with 10 bases between the two ends. The length of the CDR3 is 13 residues. The CDR3 sequence: CASNGPDTDTQYF. As DNA, the CDR3 is TGTGCCAGCAACGGACCAGACACAGATACGCAGTATTTT.

The rearrangement links TRBV12-3 or TRBV12-4 to TRBJ2-5; TRBD1 is a possible D gene (5 bases). The CDR3 extends over 13 amino acids. The ends were cut back, 4 bases at V and 5 bases at J, with 11 bases in the middle. The CDR3 DNA reads as TGTGCCAGCAGTTCAGGACAATGGGAGACCCAGTACTTC. This gives the protein CASSSGQWETQYF.

This clonotype appeared a few times. The chain uses TRBV6-1 and TRBJ2-4, with TRBD1 matching 7 bases. Germline V gene data show CDR1 as MNHNS and CDR2 as SASEGT. The V gene end was trimmed by 6 bases and the J gene end by 8 bases; junction bases not matched to a gene: 13. The CDR3 length is 15 residues. CDR3 region: CASSRLDRVWDIQYF. The CDR3 DNA reads TGTGCCAGCAGCCGCCTCGACAGGGTGTGGGACATTCAGTACTTC.

The rearrangement links TRBV12-3 or TRBV12-4 to TRBJ2-5; 8 bases match TRBD1. The CDR3 loop spans 13 amino acids. V dropped 5 bases and J dropped 4; count of bases not matched to a gene: 3. In DNA, the CDR3 is TGTGCCAGCAGTCCAGGGACAGGAGAGACCCAGTACTTC. It yields the protein CASSPGTGETQYF.

This clonotype was counted at least ten times. J is TRBJ1-6 and V is TRBV4-3; D unclear. The germline V and J ends were trimmed by 0 bases and 9 bases, with 12 bases remaining between them. From germline, CDR1 is LGHNA and CDR2 YSLEER. This CDR3 has 15 residues. The CDR3 bases are TGCGCCAGCAGCCAAGACGGTCCGAATATTTCACCCCTCCACTTT. It is translated as CASSQDGPNISPLHF.

The CDR3 here is CASSPGQAGYGYTF. The CDR3 region has the DNA TGTGCCAGCAGCCCTGGACAGGCGGGATATGGCTACACCTTC. The chain joins TRBV6-1 to TRBJ1-2, with 7 bases fitting TRBD1. From germline, CDR1 is MNHNS and CDR2 SASEGT. Germline trimming cut 6 bases from V and 5 bases from J; bases unmatched to any gene: 9. This CDR3 region has 14 residues.

V usage is TRBV11-2 and J usage is TRBJ1-3; no clear D gene. The V gene lost 3 bases and the J gene lost 10 bases, with 13 bases spanning the gap. The CDR3 covers 13 residues. The germline V gene has CDR1 SGHAT and CDR2 FQNNGV. The CDR3 DNA reads as TGTGCCAGCAGCTTTATGGACCCCGAGACCATATATTTT. Its protein product is CASSFMDPETIYF.

The chain has TRBV7-2 and TRBJ1-6; D gene uncertain. Deletions cut 6 bases from V and 10 bases from J, with 13 bases between. This CDR3 has 13 residues. CDR1 SGHTA and CDR2 FQGNSA come from the germline V gene. In DNA, the CDR3 is TGTGCCAGCAGAAGTGATTTCTACTCACCCCTCCACTTT. This sequence encodes CASRSDFYSPLHF.

This chain connects TRBV6-1 to TRBJ2-1, with a possible D match to TRBD2 (5 bases). Germline V CDR1 and CDR2: MNHNS, SASEGT. V lost 4 bases, J lost 5 bases, and 18 bases lay in between. The CDR3 contains 16 residues. For the CDR3, the DNA is TGTGCCAGCAGTGCCCCCATCGGGAAACTAAACAATGAGCAGTTCTTC. Its translation: CASSAPIGKLNNEQFF.

The chain is built from TRBV7-6 and TRBJ2-3; D gene uncertain. The V gene lost 5 bases and the J gene lost 2 bases, with 17 bases spanning the gap. The CDR3 covers 16 residues. Germline CDR1 and CDR2: SGHVS and FNYEAQ. CDR3 nucleotide sequence: TGTGCCAGCAGCGTAGAAGGGTTGCGGCACACAGATACGCAGTATTTT. This encodes CASSVEGLRHTDTQYF.

The V call is TRBV6-2 or TRBV6-3, the J call TRBJ1-1, with 7 bases identical to TRBD1. Germline V gene sequence: CDR1 MNHEY, CDR2 SVGEGT. J gave up 6 bases and V 2 bases, and 12 bases lay outside the gene matches. This CDR3 spans 16 amino acids. DNA for the CDR3: TGTGCCAGCAGTTACCGATACCGGACAGGAACGGCTGAAGCTTTCTTT. This sequence encodes CASSYRYRTGTAEAFF.

This clonotype has just a few counts. The CDR3 loop reads CASSTTGQGNTIYF. The CDR3 nucleotides are TGTGCCAGCAGTACGACAGGGCAGGGAAACACCATATATTTT. The V and J genes are TRBV6-1 and TRBJ1-3; 7 bases match TRBD1. The trim removed 5 bases at V and 4 bases at J, leaving 5 bases unmatched. This CDR3 has 14 amino acids. Germline assignment: CDR1 MNHNS and CDR2 SASEGT.

This clonotype has only a few counts. The chain links TRBV15 to TRBJ1-5; no definite D call. This CDR3 contains 12 residues. V lost 8 bases, J lost 4 bases, and 9 bases lay in between. Germline V gene data show CDR1 as LNHNV and CDR2 as YYDKDF (reference sequence). As DNA, the CDR3 is TGTGCCACCTCTGGGCTGAATCAGCCCCAGCATTTT. Its protein is CATSGLNQPQHF.

The rearrangement links TRBV5-1 to TRBJ2-7; no clear D gene. This CDR3 has 13 residues. Trimming left V 0 bases short and J 6 bases short, with 10 bases between. Germline CDR1 SGHRS, CDR2 YFSETQ. DNA of the CDR3: TGCGCCAGCAGCTTGGATCCCCGACCCGAGCAGTACTTC. It translates to CASSLDPRPEQYF.

This clonotype appeared a few times. The rearrangement links TRBV30 to TRBJ1-4; no clear D. Germline lookup yields CDR1 GTSNPN and CDR2 SVGIG (reference sequence). The CDR3 totals 11 residues. The V end was cut by 2 bases, the J end by 4 bases, with 2 bases between. The CDR3 DNA is TGTGCCTGGAGTTTTAATGAAAAACTGTTTTTT. This codes for CAWSFNEKLFF.